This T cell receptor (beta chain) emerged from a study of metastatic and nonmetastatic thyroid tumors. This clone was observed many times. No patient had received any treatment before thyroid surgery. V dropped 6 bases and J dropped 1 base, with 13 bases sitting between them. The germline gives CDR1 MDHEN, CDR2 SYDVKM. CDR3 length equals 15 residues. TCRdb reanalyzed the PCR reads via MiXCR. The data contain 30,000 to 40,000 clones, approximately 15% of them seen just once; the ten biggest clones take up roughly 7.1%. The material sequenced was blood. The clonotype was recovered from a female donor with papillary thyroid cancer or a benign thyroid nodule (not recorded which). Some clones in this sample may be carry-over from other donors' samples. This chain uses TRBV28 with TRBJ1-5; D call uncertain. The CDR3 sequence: CASRLPEGSNQPQHF. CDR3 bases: TGTGCCAGCAGGCTCCCGGAGGGAAGCAATCAGCCCCAGCATTTT.